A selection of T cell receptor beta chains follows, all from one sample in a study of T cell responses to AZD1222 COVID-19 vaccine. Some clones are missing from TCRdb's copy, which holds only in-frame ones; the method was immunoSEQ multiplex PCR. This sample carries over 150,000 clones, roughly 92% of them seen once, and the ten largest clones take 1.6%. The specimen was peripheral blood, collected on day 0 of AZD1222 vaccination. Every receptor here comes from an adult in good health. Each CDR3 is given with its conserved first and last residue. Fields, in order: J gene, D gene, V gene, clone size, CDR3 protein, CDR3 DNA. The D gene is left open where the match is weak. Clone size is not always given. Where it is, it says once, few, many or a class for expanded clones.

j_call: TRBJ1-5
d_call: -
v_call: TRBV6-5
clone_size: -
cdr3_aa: CASSYSGEVPQHF
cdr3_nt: TGTGCCAGCAGTTACTCGGGAGAGGTGCCCCAGCATTTT

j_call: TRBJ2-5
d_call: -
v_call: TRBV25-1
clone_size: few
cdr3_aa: CASIGETQYF
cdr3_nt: TGTGCCAGCATCGGAGAGACCCAGTACTTC

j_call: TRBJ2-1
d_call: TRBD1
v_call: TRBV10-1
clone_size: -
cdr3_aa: CASSVSRGNEQFF
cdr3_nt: TGCGCCAGCAGTGTCTCCAGGGGGAATGAGCAGTTCTTC

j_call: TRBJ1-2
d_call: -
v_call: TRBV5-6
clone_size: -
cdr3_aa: CASSFDRPINYGYTF
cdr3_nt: TGTGCCAGCAGCTTCGACAGGCCCATCAACTATGGCTACACCTTC

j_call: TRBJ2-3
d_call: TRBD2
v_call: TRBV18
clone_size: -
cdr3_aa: CASSPELAAGTQYF
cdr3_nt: TGTGCCAGCTCACCAGAGCTAGCGGCGGGTACGCAGTATTTT

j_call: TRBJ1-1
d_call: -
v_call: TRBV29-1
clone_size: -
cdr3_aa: CSVTRSGEAAFF
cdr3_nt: TGCAGCGTAACCCGGTCGGGGGAGGCGGCTTTCTTT

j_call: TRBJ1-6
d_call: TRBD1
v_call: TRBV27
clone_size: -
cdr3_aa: CASSLGTGGPNNSPLHF
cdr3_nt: TGTGCCAGCAGTTTAGGGACAGGGGGACCTAATAATTCACCCCTCCACTTT

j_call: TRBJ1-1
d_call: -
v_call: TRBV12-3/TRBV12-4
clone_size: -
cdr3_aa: CASSPGGTEAFF
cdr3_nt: TGTGCCAGCAGTCCGGGGGGAACTGAAGCTTTCTTT

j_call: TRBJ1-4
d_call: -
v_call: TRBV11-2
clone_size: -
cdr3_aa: CASSLEVGAEKLFF
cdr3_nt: TGTGCCAGCAGCTTAGAGGTGGGAGCGGAAAAACTGTTTTTT

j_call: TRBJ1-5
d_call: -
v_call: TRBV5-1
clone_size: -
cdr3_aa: CASSLGGDSNQPQHF
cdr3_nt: TGCGCCAGCAGCTTGGGAGGGGATAGCAATCAGCCCCAGCATTTT

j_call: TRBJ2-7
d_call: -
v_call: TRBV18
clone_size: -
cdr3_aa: CASSPASEQYF
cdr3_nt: TGTGCCAGCTCACCAGCATCCGAGCAGTACTTC

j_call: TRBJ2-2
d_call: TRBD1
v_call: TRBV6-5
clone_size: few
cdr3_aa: CASTTGTDTGELFF
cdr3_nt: TGTGCCAGCACCACAGGGACAGACACCGGGGAGCTGTTTTTT

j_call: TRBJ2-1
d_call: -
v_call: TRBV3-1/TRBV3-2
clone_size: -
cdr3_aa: CASSQERGFPRSYNEQFF
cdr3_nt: TGTGCCAGCAGCCAAGAAAGGGGTTTCCCTCGCTCCTACAATGAGCAGTTCTTC

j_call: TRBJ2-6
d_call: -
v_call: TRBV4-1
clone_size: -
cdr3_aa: CASSFGHSGANVLTF
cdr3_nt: TGCGCCAGCAGCTTTGGACACTCTGGGGCCAACGTCCTGACTTTC

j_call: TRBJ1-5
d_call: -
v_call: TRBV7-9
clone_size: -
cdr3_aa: CASSDQGTFDQPQHF
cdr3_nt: TGTGCCAGCAGCGACCAGGGGACGTTCGATCAGCCCCAGCATTTT

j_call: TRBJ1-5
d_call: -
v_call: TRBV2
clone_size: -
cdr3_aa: CASRGRAGSNQPQHF
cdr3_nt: TGTGCCAGCAGGGGAAGGGCCGGGAGCAATCAGCCCCAGCATTTT

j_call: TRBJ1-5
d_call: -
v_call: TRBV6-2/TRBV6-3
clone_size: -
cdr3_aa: CASSYKGNQPQHF
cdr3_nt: TGTGCCAGCAGTTACAAGGGGAATCAGCCCCAGCATTTT

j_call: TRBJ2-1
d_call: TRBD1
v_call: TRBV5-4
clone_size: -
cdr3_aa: CASSAGTASYNEQFF
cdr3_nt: TGTGCCAGCAGCGCCGGGACAGCTTCCTACAATGAGCAGTTCTTC

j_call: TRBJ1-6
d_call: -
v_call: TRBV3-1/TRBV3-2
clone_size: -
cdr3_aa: CASSRDISNSPLHF
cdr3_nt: TGTGCCAGCAGCCGGGACATTTCCAATTCACCCCTCCACTTT

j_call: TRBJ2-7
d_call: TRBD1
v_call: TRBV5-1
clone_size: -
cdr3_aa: CASSFTGTAAYEQYF
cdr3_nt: TGCGCCAGCAGCTTCACCGGGACAGCAGCCTACGAGCAGTACTTC

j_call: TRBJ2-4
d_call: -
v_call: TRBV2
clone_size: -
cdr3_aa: CASRREDKNIQYF
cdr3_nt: TGTGCCAGCAGGCGGGAAGACAAAAACATTCAGTACTTC

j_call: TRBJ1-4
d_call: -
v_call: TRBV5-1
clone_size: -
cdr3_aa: CASRSGATNEKLFF
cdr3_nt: TGCGCCAGCAGATCAGGGGCAACTAATGAAAAACTGTTTTTT

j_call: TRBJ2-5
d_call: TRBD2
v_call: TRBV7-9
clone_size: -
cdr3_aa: CASSRLAGEETQYF
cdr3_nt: TGTGCCAGCAGCAGGCTAGCGGGGGAGGAGACCCAGTACTTC

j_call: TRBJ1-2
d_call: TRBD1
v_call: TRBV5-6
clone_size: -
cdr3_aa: CASSYGQDLYGYTF
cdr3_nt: TGTGCCAGCAGTTACGGACAGGACCTCTATGGCTACACCTTC

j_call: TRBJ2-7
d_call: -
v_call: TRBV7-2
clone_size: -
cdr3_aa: CASSLAAGTSEQYF
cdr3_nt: TGTGCCAGCAGCTTAGCGGCCGGGACCTCTGAGCAGTACTTC

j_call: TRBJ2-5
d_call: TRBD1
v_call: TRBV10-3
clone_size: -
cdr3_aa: CAISESTGRETQYF
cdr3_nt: TGTGCCATCAGCGAATCGACAGGGCGGGAGACCCAGTACTTC